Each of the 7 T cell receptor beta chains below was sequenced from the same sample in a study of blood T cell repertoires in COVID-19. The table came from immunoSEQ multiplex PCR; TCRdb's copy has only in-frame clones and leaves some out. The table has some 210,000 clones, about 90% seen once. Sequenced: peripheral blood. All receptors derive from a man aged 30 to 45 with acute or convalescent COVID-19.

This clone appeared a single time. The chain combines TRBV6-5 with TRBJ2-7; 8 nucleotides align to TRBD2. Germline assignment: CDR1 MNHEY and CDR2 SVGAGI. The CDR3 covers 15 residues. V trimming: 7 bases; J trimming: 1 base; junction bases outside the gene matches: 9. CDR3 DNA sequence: TGTGCCAGCACCTCCCCCGTAGCGGGGTCCTACGAGCAGTACTTC. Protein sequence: CASTSPVAGSYEQYF.

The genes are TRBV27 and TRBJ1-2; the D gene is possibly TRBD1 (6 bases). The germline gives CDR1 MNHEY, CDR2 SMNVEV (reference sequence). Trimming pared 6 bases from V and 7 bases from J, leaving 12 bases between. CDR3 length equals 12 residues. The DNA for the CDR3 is TGTGCCAGCAGATCAGGGGTTCGTGGCTACACCTTC. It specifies CASRSGVRGYTF.

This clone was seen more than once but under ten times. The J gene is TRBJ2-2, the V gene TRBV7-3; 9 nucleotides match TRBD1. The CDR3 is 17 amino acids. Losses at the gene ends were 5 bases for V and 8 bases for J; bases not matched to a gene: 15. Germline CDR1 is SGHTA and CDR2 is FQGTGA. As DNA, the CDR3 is TGTGCCAGCAGCCCACCTCCAGGACAGGGGCCGCCGGGGGAGCTGTTTTTT. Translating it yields CASSPPPGQGPPGELFF.

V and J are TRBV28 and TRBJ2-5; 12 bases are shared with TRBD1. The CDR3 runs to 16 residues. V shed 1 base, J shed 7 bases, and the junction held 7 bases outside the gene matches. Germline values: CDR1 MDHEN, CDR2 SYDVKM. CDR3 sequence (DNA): TGTGCCAGCAGTTTATATGGGACAGGGGGCTTCGGGACCCAGTACTTC. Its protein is CASSLYGTGGFGTQYF.

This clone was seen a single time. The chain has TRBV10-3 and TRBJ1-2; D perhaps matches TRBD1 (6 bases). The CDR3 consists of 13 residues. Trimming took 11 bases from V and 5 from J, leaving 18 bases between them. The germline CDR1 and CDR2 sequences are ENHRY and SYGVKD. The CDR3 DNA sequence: TGTGCCGTACGGACAGCCTCTTTATATGGCTACACCTTC. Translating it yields CAVRTASLYGYTF.

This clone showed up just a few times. The CDR3 bases are TGTGCCAGCAGCTTCCAGGGCGCGTACATTCAGTACTTC. Protein: CASSFQGAYIQYF. V gene TRBV5-4 combines with J gene TRBJ2-4; D is possibly TRBD1 (5 bases). Trimming took 2 bases from V and 8 from J, leaving 11 bases between them. There are 13 residues in the CDR3. Germline V gene data show CDR1 as SGHNT and CDR2 as YYREEE (reference sequence).

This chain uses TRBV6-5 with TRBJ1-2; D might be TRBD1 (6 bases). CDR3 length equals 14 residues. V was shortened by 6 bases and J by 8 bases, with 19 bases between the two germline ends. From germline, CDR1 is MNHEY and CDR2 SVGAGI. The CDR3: CASSISWTVDGYTF. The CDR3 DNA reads TGTGCCAGCAGCATTTCCTGGACAGTTGACGGCTACACCTTC.